The T cell receptor beta chain under discussion was sequenced for a study of CD8 T cells in Susac syndrome (dated by TCRdb to the late 2010s). Looking at the study overall: The study used repertoire sequencing to test whether antigen drove CD8+ T cell activation and differentiation in Susac syndrome. The study compared CD8+ T cell repertoire clonality among 11 to 12 healthy donors, roughly 14 Susac syndrome patients and around 16 multiple sclerosis patients. Beyond this particular receptor, the publication reports: The number of individuals in the TCR sequencing and HLA analysis was acknowledged as relatively small.

High-throughput TCR beta sequencing profiled peripheral blood CD8+ and CD4+ T cells from healthy donors, Susac syndrome patients and multiple sclerosis patients. The multiple sclerosis controls were treatment-naive patients whose relapsing-remitting disease, either stable or active, fulfilled the revised McDonald criteria. Bulk CD8+ and CD4+ T cells were purified by magnetic negative isolation, while CD8+ TEMRA cells were enriched using FACS. Blood was drawn into EDTA tubes, processed within 24 hours, and PBMCs were isolated by density gradient centrifugation. PBMCs destined for TCR sequencing were cryopreserved in liquid nitrogen and later thawed in a 37 °C water bath. The sorted or isolated CD4+, CD8+ and CD8+ TEMRA cells had a purity of 90% or higher. RNA was extracted using the RNeasy kit, and about 0.5 to 1 ug of the RNA was reverse transcribed with random hexamers. TCR beta CDR3 regions were amplified with the immunoSEQ multiplex PCR assay covering 54 Vbeta and 13 Jbeta segments. Bias from PCR amplification was corrected by using a synthetic template baseline for primer optimization and for computational correction. For the original study's pipeline: Reads were annotated to V, D and J genes per IMGT and analyzed with immunoSEQ Analyzer, keeping only productive sequences. To calculate clonality, Shannon entropy was normalized by log2 of the number of productive unique sequences and then subtracted from one. Public and private clones were assessed among the 100 most prevalent clones of each patient and control. Susac-specific clones were defined as absent from healthy and MS cohorts, about 1,000 published viral clones and other ImmuneACCESS disease sequences. TCRdb redid the processing of the public reads, applying fastp at Q25 and MiXCR, and retained in-frame beta chains. Every CDR3 protein is listed once, alongside the most common genes and DNA of its rows. TCRdb, not the original authors, processed these V and J calls. Recorded for this sample are about 130,000 distinct CDR3 sequences; 91% of them occurred a single time. Jointly, the top ten make up approximately 0.24% of the sample.

The CDR3 runs 14 residues from the cysteine to the phenylalanine. Of all the DNA, just the CDR3 is kept, 42 bases in frame from base 1. CDR1 and CDR2 are read off the germline V gene (reference sequence) as SGHNT and YYREEE. Cut back by 0 bases and 5 bases, the V and J ends lie 9 bases apart. This clonotype is a singleton in its sample. It lacks a known antigen. Base quality data are lacking; no much larger clone is found one base away. A lone read gives weak evidence. The receptor chain draws on TRBV5-4 and TRBJ2-4; 7 matching bases give a weak D call of TRBD2. The sequencing input was CD8+ T cells from PBMCs. This clonotype was obtained from a human donor with multiple sclerosis. The nucleotide sequence is TGTGCCAGCAGCTTGGAAGGGGGGGAAAACATTCAGTACTTC. This translates into CASSLEGGENIQYF.